These 21 T cell receptor beta chains were sequenced from one sample in a study of blood T cell repertoires in COVID-19. The repertoire was sequenced with immunoSEQ multiplex PCR; TCRdb's copy has only in-frame clones and lacks some. The top ten clones hold under 4.5% of a sample with over 200,000 clones, roughly 88% of them seen once. The sequencing input was PBMCs or T cells enriched from blood (not recorded which). These receptors came from a woman aged 25-40 years who had been exposed to COVID-19.

The rearrangement uses TRBV11-1 and TRBJ2-1, with TRBD2 matching over 10 bases. This CDR3 is built from 14 residues. Losses at the gene ends were 3 bases for V and 9 bases for J; bases not matched to a gene: 5. Germline V gives CDR1 SGHAT, CDR2 FQDESV (reference sequence). Here the CDR3 DNA reads TGTGCCAGCAGCTTCTCTAGCGGGAGCGGTGAGCAGTTCTTC. Amino acids: CASSFSSGSGEQFF.

This chain joins TRBV19 and TRBJ1-1; no reliable D call. Deletions cut 0 bases from V and 7 bases from J, with 6 bases between. The CDR3 totals 12 residues. Looked up from germline, CDR1 is LNHDA and CDR2 is SQIVND (reference sequence). CDR3 DNA sequence: TGTGCCAGTAGTATAGACGGGGATGAAGCTTTCTTT. Protein: CASSIDGDEAFF. The entire variable domain, with the rest obtained from reference TRBV19 and TRBJ1-1, is as follows: DGGITQSPKYLFRKEGQNVTLSCEQNLNHDAMYWYRQDPGQGLRLIYYSQIVNDFQKGDIAEGYSVSREKKESFPLTVTSAQKNPTAFYLCASSIDGDEAFFGQGTRLTVV.

CDR3 region: CASSGQMNTEAFF. The CDR3, as DNA: TGTGCCAGCAGCGGACAGATGAACACTGAAGCTTTCTTT. The J gene is TRBJ1-1, the V gene TRBV9, with D possibly matching TRBD1 (5 bases). Trimming cost V 3 bases and J 0 bases, with 6 bases left between them. The germline CDR1 and CDR2 sequences are SGDLS and YYNGEE. The CDR3 runs to 13 residues.

CDR3: CSVESVTAQETQYF. CDR3 nucleotide sequence: TGCAGCGTTGAATCAGTTACAGCTCAAGAGACCCAGTACTTC. The gene calls are TRBV29-1 and TRBJ2-5, with D uncertain. V gave up 2 bases and J gave up 2 bases, with 12 bases separating them. Germline assignment: CDR1 SQVTM and CDR2 ANQGSEA. The CDR3 is 14 amino acids.

This clone came up a few times. This chain connects TRBV4-1 to TRBJ2-7; maybe TRBD2 (5 bases). The CDR3 runs 15 residues. Between the trimmed V and J ends, which lost 1 base and 3 bases, there was a span of 13 bases. CDR1 MGHRA and CDR2 YSYEKL come from the germline V gene. The CDR3 loop is CASSQVLGGYYEQYF. CDR3 coding DNA: TGCGCCAGCAGCCAAGTCCTTGGCGGGTACTACGAGCAGTACTTC.

This sequence joins TRBV10-1 and TRBJ2-3; 11 bases line up with TRBD2. The CDR3 runs to 18 residues. J was trimmed by 3 bases and V by 2 bases; bases with no gene match: 10. The germline gives CDR1 WNHNN, CDR2 SYGVQD (reference sequence). The CDR3 is CASSEMGTSGDGTDTQYF. In nucleotides, the CDR3 is TGCGCCAGCAGTGAGATGGGGACTAGCGGAGACGGGACAGATACGCAGTATTTT.

This chain connects TRBV5-1 to TRBJ2-7; TRBD1 matches 11 bases. After removal of 4 bases from V and 4 bases from J, the junction contained 4 bases not matched to a gene. This CDR3 has 14 amino acids. Germline-derived CDR1 and CDR2 are SGHRS and YFSETQ. The CDR3 nucleotides read TGCGCCAGCAGCCGGACAGGGGGCAATTACGAGCAGTACTTC. This encodes CASSRTGGNYEQYF.

The CDR3 coding sequence is TGTGCCAGCAGCCGGACAGGGGACACTGAAGCTTTCTTT. This gives the protein CASSRTGDTEAFF. V and J are TRBV12-3 or TRBV12-4 and TRBJ1-1, with 9 bases identical to TRBD1. This CDR3 is built from 13 residues. J was trimmed by 3 bases and V by 6 bases; bases with no gene match: 2.

The genes are TRBV27 and TRBJ2-5; the match to TRBD1 covers 7 bases. J was trimmed by 2 bases and V by 6 bases; bases with no gene match: 12. This CDR3 region has 16 residues. CDR1 is MNHEY, CDR2 SMNVEV, per germline (reference sequence). CDR3 amino acids: CASSVTGHLTQETQYF. Here the CDR3 DNA reads TGTGCCAGCAGCGTGACAGGGCACCTCACTCAAGAGACCCAGTACTTC.

The rearrangement joins TRBV3-1 (or the pseudogene TRBV3-2) to TRBJ2-3; D gene ambiguous. CDR3 length equals 16 residues. V lost 2 bases to trimming and J lost 0 bases, with 12 bases between them. Germline CDR1 and CDR2: LGHDT and YNNKEL (reference sequence). The CDR3 DNA follows: TGTGCCAGCAGCCAATACAGTCAAACTAGCACAGATACGCAGTATTTT. Protein product: CASSQYSQTSTDTQYF.

The V and J genes are TRBV28 and TRBJ2-7, with 7 bases lining up with TRBD1. Germline trimming cut 6 bases from V and 4 bases from J; bases unmatched to any gene: 6. The V gene's germline CDR1 is MDHEN and CDR2 SYDVKM. The CDR3 extends over 13 amino acids. The CDR3 region is CASRRQGSYEQYF. DNA of the CDR3: TGTGCCAGCAGAAGACAGGGAAGTTACGAGCAGTACTTC.

The chain has TRBV5-1 and TRBJ2-1; 10 nucleotides align to TRBD2. The CDR3 consists of 15 residues. Germline CDR1 is SGHRS and CDR2 is YFSETQ. Germline trimming cut 0 bases from V and 9 bases from J; bases unmatched to any gene: 6. CDR3 sequence reads: CASSLDLAGASEQFF. The CDR3, as DNA: TGCGCCAGCAGCTTGGACCTAGCGGGAGCAAGTGAGCAGTTCTTC.

Comment on this clone: Distinct nucleotide sequences in the sample also encode this CDR3. The chain carries TRBV12-3 or TRBV12-4 and TRBJ1-1, with D tentatively TRBD1 (5 bases). This CDR3 has 13 residues. V was trimmed by 3 bases and J by 2 bases, leaving 7 bases between them. CDR3 sequence reads: CASSLGPNTEAFF. The CDR3 nucleotides are TGTGCCAGCAGTTTGGGGCCAAACACTGAAGCTTTCTTT.

This chain uses TRBV5-1 with TRBJ2-7, with 7 bases matching TRBD1. There are 13 residues in the CDR3. Germline V gives CDR1 SGHRS, CDR2 YFSETQ. V shed 8 bases, J shed 2 bases, and the junction held 7 bases outside the gene matches. DNA for the CDR3: TGCGCCAGTGCTCGGGACAGTCCCTACGAGCAGTACTTC. It yields the protein CASARDSPYEQYF.

The rearrangement links TRBV2 to TRBJ1-5; 9 nucleotides align to TRBD1. The trim removed 3 bases at V and 2 bases at J, leaving 2 bases unmatched. CDR1 and CDR2 from the germline V gene are SNHLY and FYNNEI. This CDR3 is built from 15 residues. This chain's CDR3 is CASSDWDRGNQPQHF. Written as DNA, the CDR3 is TGTGCCAGCAGTGATTGGGACAGGGGCAATCAGCCCCAGCATTTT.

The V and J genes are TRBV30 and TRBJ2-5, with D perhaps TRBD1 (6 bases). Germline assignment: CDR1 GTSNPN and CDR2 SVGIG (reference sequence). Trimming removed 1 base from V and 7 bases from J, with 13 bases in between. This CDR3 has 13 residues. The chain's CDR3 is CAWSGRGIWTQYF. Written as DNA, the CDR3 is TGTGCCTGGAGTGGCAGGGGAATCTGGACCCAGTACTTC. The variable domain in full, with the rest retrieved from reference TRBV30 and TRBJ2-5, is SQTIHQWPATLVQPVGSPLSLECTVEGTSNPNLYWYRQAAGRGLQLLFYSVGIGQISSEVPQNLSASRPQDRQFILSSKKLLLSDSGFYLCAWSGRGIWTQYFGPGTRLLVL.

This chain connects TRBV2 to TRBJ1-3; 8 bases are shared with TRBD1. The junction had 4 bases not matched to a gene; V was cut back by 4 bases and J by 8 bases. The germline gives CDR1 SNHLY, CDR2 FYNNEI. The CDR3 loop spans 13 amino acids. Written as DNA, the CDR3 is TGTGCCAGCAGTGGAGACAGGGGTGACACCATATATTTT. This encodes CASSGDRGDTIYF.

CDR3 nucleotides: TGTGCCAGCAGTTGGACAGTATCTAACTATGGCTACACCTTC. This gives the protein CASSWTVSNYGYTF. The rearrangement joins TRBV6-5 to TRBJ1-2; D might be TRBD1 (6 bases). Trimming pared 4 bases from V and 0 bases from J, leaving 9 bases between. Germline CDR1 is MNHEY and CDR2 is SVGAGI. The CDR3 contains 14 residues.

The chain links TRBV29-1 to TRBJ1-2; D gene uncertain. CDR3 length: 12 amino acids. The germline gives CDR1 SQVTM, CDR2 ANQGSEA. V lost 0 bases and J 5 bases, leaving 7 bases between the germline ends. CDR3 sequence (DNA): TGCAGCGTTGAAGATAAGACATATGGCTACACCTTC. The encoded protein is CSVEDKTYGYTF.

The CDR3 coding sequence is TGCAGCGTTGAATACCCGGTGACTAGCGGGAGCCTAAATAGGTTCCTTTACAATGAGCAGTTCTTC. Translating gives CSVEYPVTSGSLNRFLYNEQFF. The chain carries TRBV29-1 and TRBJ2-1; 12 bases fit TRBD2. The V gene end was trimmed by 2 bases and the J gene end by 4 bases; junction bases not matched to a gene: 24. The germline gives CDR1 SQVTM, CDR2 ANQGSEA. CDR3 length equals 22 residues.

The chain is built from TRBV24-1 and TRBJ2-1; TRBD2 aligns across 14 bases. V lost 9 bases and J lost 7; bases outside the gene matches: 4. CDR3 length equals 14 residues. Germline CDR1 KGHDR, CDR2 SFDVKD. The CDR3 coding sequence is TGTGCCACCCGCGGGACTAGCGGGAGTAATGAGCAGTTCTTC. Translation: CATRGTSGSNEQFF.